This T cell receptor (beta chain) was obtained from a study of response to subunit inactivated influenza vaccine. Whole-study results and caveats: The authors put forward the suggestion that each seasonal influenza vaccination may bring in only a limited number of new T cells.

On this clonotype: Its antigen is not identified.

The CDR3 length is 17 residues. V lost 3 bases, J lost 3 bases, and 12 bases stayed unmatched. CDR1 is SGDLS, CDR2 YYNGEE, per germline. A single record per CDR3 protein comes from TCRdb applying MiXCR to the RT-PCR reads. The profile shows more than 450,000 distinct CDR3 sequences, 7.6% of them singletons. The source was PBMCs from blood, collected about 23 months after vaccination. The V and J genes are TRBV9 and TRBJ2-3; 8 bases are a match to TRBD2. This clonotype originated in a man aged 50-75 years who received an inactivated influenza vaccine. The CDR3, as DNA: TGTGCCAGCAGCGAGAGAGGACTAGCTGGTCGAACAGATACGCAGTATTTT. It codes for CASSERGLAGRTDTQYF.